The source of this T cell receptor (beta chain) is a study of blood T cell repertoires in COVID-19. Study context: COVID-19 samples from acute and convalescent phases originated in the United States, Italy and Spain.

Profiling relied on immunoSEQ multiplex PCR, and the TCRdb table lists in-frame clones only, not all of them. Altogether 25,000 to 35,000 clones are present, roughly 93% being singletons, with the ten largest covering approximately 0.78%. V lost 2 bases to trimming and J lost 6 bases, with 19 bases between them. CDR3 length: 16 residues. Germline V CDR1 and CDR2: SNHLY, FYNNEI. Seattle-derived patients entered the study during active infection and were followed longitudinally. The source material was peripheral blood. The chain couples TRBV2 to TRBJ1-2; TRBD1 might be the D (5 bases). The receptor's source is a woman aged 65 to 85 with COVID-19, enrolled during active disease. The CDR3 spells CASSEPQDQYSDGYTF. DNA of the CDR3: TGTGCCAGCAGTGAACCACAGGACCAGTATTCGGATGGCTACACCTTC.